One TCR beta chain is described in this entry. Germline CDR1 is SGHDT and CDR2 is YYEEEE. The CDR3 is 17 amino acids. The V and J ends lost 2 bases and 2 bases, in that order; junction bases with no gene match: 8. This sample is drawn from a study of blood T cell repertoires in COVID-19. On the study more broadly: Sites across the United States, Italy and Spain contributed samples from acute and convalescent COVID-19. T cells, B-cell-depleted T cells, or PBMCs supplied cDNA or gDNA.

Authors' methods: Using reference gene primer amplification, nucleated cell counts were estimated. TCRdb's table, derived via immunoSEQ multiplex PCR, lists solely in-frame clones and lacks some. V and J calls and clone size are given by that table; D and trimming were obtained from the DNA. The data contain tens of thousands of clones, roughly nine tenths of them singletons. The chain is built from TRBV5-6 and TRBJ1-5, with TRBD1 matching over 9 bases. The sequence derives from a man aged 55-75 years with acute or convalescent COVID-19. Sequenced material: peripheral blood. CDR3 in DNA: TGTGCCAGCAGCTTATTTGGAACAGGGGGCCGCAATCAGCCCCAGCATTTT. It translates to CASSLFGTGGRNQPQHF.